The TCR beta chain under discussion was sequenced for a study of blood T cell repertoires in COVID-19. The method was immunoSEQ multiplex PCR; TCRdb's version includes in-frame clones alone and lacks a portion of them. The data show about 42,000 clones, about 89% seen once. The germline V gene encodes CDR1 KGHSY and CDR2 FQNENV. This CDR3 region has 13 residues. Between the trimmed V and J ends, which lost 0 bases and 4 bases, there was a span of 6 bases. Sequencing was done on a sample of peripheral blood. The clonotype was recovered from a human donor in a cohort sampled during active COVID-19. This sequence joins TRBV16 and TRBJ1-1; D is possibly TRBD1 (6 bases). In DNA, the CDR3 is TGTGCCAGCAGCCAATCACAGGGCACTGAAGCTTTCTTT. It encodes CASSQSQGTEAFF.